The source of this T cell receptor (beta chain) is a study of spatial heterogeneity in lung cancer. Notes on the study in general: Ubiquitous expanded tumor TCRs were seen in blood more at resection than at follow-up.

Single TCR cDNA molecules each had their own unique molecular identifier. MiXCR, run by TCRdb on the 5' RACE reads, gives a single entry per CDR3 protein. This table has about 23,000 distinct CDR3 sequences, less than 3.5% appearing once. This CDR3 is built from 14 residues. After removal of 4 bases from V and 4 bases from J, the junction contained 4 bases not matched to a gene. In germline, CDR1 is SGHRS, CDR2 YFSETQ. Time point noted: sample taken at primary tumor resection. Whole RNA from tumor, nontumor lung or frozen PBMC was sequenced unsorted. This clonotype was picked up many times. What it binds is not known.

This specimen was PBMCs, taken at surgery. This TCR came from a female donor with early-stage non-small cell lung cancer. The chain recombines TRBV5-1 with TRBJ1-3; 8 nucleotides line up with TRBD1. CDR3 loop: CASSEGTGGNTIYF. CDR3 nucleotide sequence: TGCGCCAGCAGCGAGGGGACAGGCGGAAACACCATATATTTT.